The 17 T cell receptor beta chains given below trace back to one sample, sequenced in a study of T cell repertoires in cytomegalovirus infection. TCRdb re-called the reads with MiXCR, one entry per CDR3 protein. The data hold more than 400,000 distinct CDR3 sequences, with 26% observed a single time. The sequenced sample was PBMCs. These receptors came from a human donor in good health (CMV status not recorded). Some clones in this sample may be carry-over from other donors' samples.

The J gene is TRBJ1-3, the V gene TRBV19; D remains unclear. The CDR3 loop spans 15 amino acids. Per germline, CDR1 LNHDA and CDR2 SQIVND (reference sequence). The V end was cut by 3 bases, the J end by 3 bases, with 12 bases between. CDR3 in DNA: TGTGCCAGTAGTATTGGTCAGACCGTTGGAAACACCATATATTTT. Encoded protein: CASSIGQTVGNTIYF.

This clonotype was seen only a few times. The chain couples TRBV7-8 to TRBJ1-1; D unclear. Germline values: CDR1 SGHVS, CDR2 FQNEAQ. CDR3 length: 16 residues. Between the trimmed V and J ends, which lost 1 base and 0 bases, there was a span of 12 bases. This CDR3 reads CASSLETVGMNTEAFF. CDR3 sequence (DNA): TGTGCCAGCAGCTTAGAGACGGTTGGAATGAACACTGAAGCTTTCTTT.

The rearrangement uses TRBV25-1 and TRBJ2-5; possibly TRBD1 or TRBD2 for D (5 bases each). This CDR3 has 15 amino acids. The V end was cut by 8 bases, the J end by 0 bases, with 16 bases between. The germline CDR1 and CDR2 sequences are MGHDK and SYGVNS. CDR3 nucleotide sequence: TGTGCCAGCGGGGACCTGCTCGGAGACCAAGAGACCCAGTACTTC. Translation gives CASGDLLGDQETQYF.

This clonotype came up many times. The V and J genes are TRBV7-2 and TRBJ1-4, with 10 bases fitting TRBD1. The germline gives CDR1 SGHTA, CDR2 FQGNSA. This CDR3 has 14 residues. V lost 5 bases and J lost 7; bases outside the gene matches: 4. The CDR3 is CASSPDRGAEKLFF. CDR3 nucleotide sequence: TGTGCCAGCAGCCCGGACAGGGGGGCTGAAAAACTGTTTTTT. The entire variable domain, with the rest obtained from reference TRBV7-2 and TRBJ1-4, is as follows: GAGVSQSPSNKVTEKGKDVELRCDPISGHTALYWYRQSLGQGLEFLIYFQGNSAPDKSGLPSDRFSAERTGGSVSTLTIQRTQQEDSAVYLCASSPDRGAEKLFFGSGTQLSVL.

This clonotype was observed at least ten times. J is TRBJ2-1 and V is TRBV7-2; 7 nucleotides match TRBD2. V lost 5 bases, J lost 2 bases, and 9 bases stayed unmatched. Germline V gene sequence: CDR1 SGHTA, CDR2 FQGNSA. The CDR3 loop spans 16 amino acids. CDR3 in amino acids: CASSIYREAAYNEQFF. The DNA of the CDR3 is TGTGCCAGCAGCATCTATCGGGAGGCGGCCTACAATGAGCAGTTCTTC.

The gene calls are TRBV6-1 and TRBJ2-7; no clear D. The germline gives CDR1 MNHNS, CDR2 SASEGT. This CDR3 is 14 amino acids long. V was cut by 2 bases and J by 0 bases, with 8 bases left in between. In DNA form, the CDR3 reads TGTGCCAGCAGTGAATTGTACACCTCCTACGAGCAGTACGTC. It yields the protein CASSELYTSYEQYV.

This clonotype was detected many times. The chain uses TRBV7-3 and TRBJ2-1; D is tentatively TRBD1 or TRBD2 (7 bases each). CDR1 is SGHTA and CDR2 is FQGTGA in the germline V gene. V gave up 4 bases and J gave up 7 bases, with 20 bases separating them. CDR3 length: 16 residues. The CDR3 sequence: CASSSSFGQGGNEQFF. As DNA, the CDR3 is TGTGCCAGCAGCTCCTCCTTCGGGCAGGGGGGGAATGAGCAGTTCTTC.

Only one count was recorded for this clonotype. This chain joins TRBV15 and TRBJ2-1, with a possible D match to TRBD2 (5 bases). Per the germline V gene, CDR1 is LNHNV and CDR2 is YYDKDF (reference sequence). V lost 0 bases and J 9 bases, leaving 18 bases between the germline ends. This CDR3 has 16 residues. Here the CDR3 reads CATSREYGLAPGEQFF. The CDR3 DNA sequence: TGTGCCACCAGCAGAGAGTATGGACTGGCCCCGGGTGAGCAGTTCTTC.

The rearrangement links TRBV12-3 or TRBV12-4 to TRBJ1-2, with a possible D match to TRBD1 (5 bases). The CDR3 spans 13 residues. V gave up 3 bases and J gave up 4 bases, with 9 bases separating them. The CDR3 DNA reads TGTGCCAGCAGTTTGACAGCCAGCTATGGCTACACCTTC. This codes for CASSLTASYGYTF.

This clonotype was counted between two and nine times. This chain uses TRBV7-2 with TRBJ2-2; D may be TRBD1 (7 bases). There are 15 residues in the CDR3. V was trimmed by 6 bases and J by 2 bases, leaving 13 bases between them. Germline loops: CDR1 SGHTA, CDR2 FQGNSA. CDR3 sequence reads: CASRPQGGNTGELFF. CDR3 DNA: TGTGCCAGCAGACCTCAGGGGGGCAACACCGGGGAGCTGTTTTTT.

The chain joins TRBV7-9 to TRBJ1-5, with no clear D. Trimming took off 5 bases at V and 1 base at J, with 12 bases between the two ends. The V gene's germline CDR1 is SEHNR and CDR2 FQNEAQ (reference sequence). The CDR3 totals 15 residues. The CDR3 protein is CASSTASSSNQPQHF. Written as DNA, the CDR3 is TGTGCCAGCAGCACGGCTTCTTCGAGCAATCAGCCCCAGCATTTT.

This chain connects TRBV7-6 to TRBJ2-3, with D uncertain. CDR3 size: 15 residues. Trimming removed 5 bases from V and 6 bases from J, with 18 bases in between. CDR1 and CDR2 (germline): SGHVS, FNYEAQ. The CDR3 loop is CASSLNEILGDTQYF. The DNA of the CDR3 is TGTGCCAGCAGCCTTAATGAGATATTAGGTGATACGCAGTATTTT.

CDR3 in DNA: TGTGCCAGTAGTATAGTAATGGGGGGGGGTGAGCAGTTCTTC. This sequence encodes CASSIVMGGGEQFF. The rearrangement joins TRBV19 to TRBJ2-1; 7 bases fit TRBD2. CDR3 length: 14 residues. Looked up from germline, CDR1 is LNHDA and CDR2 is SQIVND (reference sequence). V shed 1 base, J shed 9 bases, and the junction held 6 bases outside the gene matches.

The rearrangement links TRBV24-1 to TRBJ2-3; TRBD2 aligns across 10 bases. In germline, CDR1 is KGHDR, CDR2 SFDVKD. The CDR3 spans 17 residues. Germline trimming cut 3 bases from V and 3 bases from J; bases unmatched to any gene: 8. The CDR3 loop is CATSDPAQAGGTDTQYF. The CDR3 DNA reads as TGTGCCACCAGTGATCCCGCCCAAGCGGGAGGGACAGATACGCAGTATTTT.

The rearrangement links TRBV20-1 to TRBJ1-5; tentative D call: TRBD1 (5 bases). This CDR3 is built from 13 residues. Germline V gene sequence: CDR1 DFQATT, CDR2 SNEGSKA (reference sequence). Deletions cut 3 bases from V and 7 bases from J, with 13 bases between. The CDR3 region is CSASAGEGQPQHF. CDR3 DNA sequence: TGCAGTGCTAGTGCGGGGGAGGGCCAGCCCCAGCATTTT.

The gene calls are TRBV2 and TRBJ2-7; TRBD1 agrees at 9 bases. Germline trimming cut 10 bases from V and 1 base from J; bases unmatched to any gene: 5. Germline-derived CDR1 and CDR2 are SNHLY and FYNNEI. The CDR3 has 13 amino acids. CDR3 sequence: CATGQGGSYEQYF. In DNA form, the CDR3 reads TGTGCCACGGGACAGGGAGGATCCTACGAGCAGTACTTC.

This clonotype was counted between two and nine times. The rearrangement links TRBV7-9 to TRBJ2-1; 13 nucleotides match TRBD2. The V gene end was trimmed by 5 bases and the J gene end by 7 bases; junction bases not matched to a gene: 8. The CDR3 spans 16 residues. Per germline, CDR1 SEHNR and CDR2 FQNEAQ (reference sequence). CDR3 nucleotide sequence: TGTGCCAGCAGCCTTACAGGACTAGCGGGAGTTAATGAGCAGTTCTTC. Its translation: CASSLTGLAGVNEQFF.